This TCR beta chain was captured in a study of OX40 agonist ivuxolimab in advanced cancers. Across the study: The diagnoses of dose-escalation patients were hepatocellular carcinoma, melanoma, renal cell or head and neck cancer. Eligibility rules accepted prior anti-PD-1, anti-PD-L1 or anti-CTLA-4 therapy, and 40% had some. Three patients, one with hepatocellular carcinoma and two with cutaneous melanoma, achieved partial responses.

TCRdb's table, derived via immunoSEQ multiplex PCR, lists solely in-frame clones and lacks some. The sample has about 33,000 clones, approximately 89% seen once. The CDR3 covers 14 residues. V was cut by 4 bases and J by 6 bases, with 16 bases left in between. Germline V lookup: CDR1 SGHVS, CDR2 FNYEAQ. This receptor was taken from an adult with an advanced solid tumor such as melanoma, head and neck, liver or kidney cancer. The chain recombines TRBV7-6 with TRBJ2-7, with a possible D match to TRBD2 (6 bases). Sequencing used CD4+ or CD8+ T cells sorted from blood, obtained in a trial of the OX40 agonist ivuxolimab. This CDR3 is CASSSDPKRAEQYF. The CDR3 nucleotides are TGTGCCAGCAGCTCCGACCCGAAGCGGGCCGAGCAGTACTTC.